Included here is one T cell receptor beta chain sequence, with context. The CDR3 totals 15 residues. The germline gives CDR1 SEHNR, CDR2 FQNEAQ (reference sequence). Trimming removed 2 bases from V and 10 bases from J; junction bases left unmatched: 9. The data are from a study of T cell changes during pregnancy in multiple sclerosis. Clones were sequenced by immunoSEQ multiplex PCR, and TCRdb holds only the in-frame ones, with some missing. The sample lists tens of thousands of clones; about 91% were seen once. The source of this sequence is a female donor with multiple sclerosis, enrolled in a pregnancy study. The chain couples TRBV7-9 to TRBJ2-2; 8 nucleotides agree with TRBD1. The sequencing here drew on peripheral blood, taken after pregnancy. The CDR3 loop is CASSLQSGGQEELFF. CDR3 coding DNA: TGTGCCAGCAGCTTACAGTCAGGGGGCCAGGAGGAGCTGTTTTTT.